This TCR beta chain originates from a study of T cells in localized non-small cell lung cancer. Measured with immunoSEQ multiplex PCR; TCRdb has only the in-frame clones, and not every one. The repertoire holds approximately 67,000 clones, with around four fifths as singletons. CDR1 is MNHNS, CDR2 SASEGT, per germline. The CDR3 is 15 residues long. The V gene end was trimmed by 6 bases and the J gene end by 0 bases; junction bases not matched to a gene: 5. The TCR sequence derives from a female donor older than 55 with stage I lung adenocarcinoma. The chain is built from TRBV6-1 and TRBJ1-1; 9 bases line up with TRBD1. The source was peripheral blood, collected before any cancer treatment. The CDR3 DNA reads TGTGCCAGCAGCCCACAGGGGGCCGTGAACACTGAAGCTTTCTTT. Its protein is CASSPQGAVNTEAFF.